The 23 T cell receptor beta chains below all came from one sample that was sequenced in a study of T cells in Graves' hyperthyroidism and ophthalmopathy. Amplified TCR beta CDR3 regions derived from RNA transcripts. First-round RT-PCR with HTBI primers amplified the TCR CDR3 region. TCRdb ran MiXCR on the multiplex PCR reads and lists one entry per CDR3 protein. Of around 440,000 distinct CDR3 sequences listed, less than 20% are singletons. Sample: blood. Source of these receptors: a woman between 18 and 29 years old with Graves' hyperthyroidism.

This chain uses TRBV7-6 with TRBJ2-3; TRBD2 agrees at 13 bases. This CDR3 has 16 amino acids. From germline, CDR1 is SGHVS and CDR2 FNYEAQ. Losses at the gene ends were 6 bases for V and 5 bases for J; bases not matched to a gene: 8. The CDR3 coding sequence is TGTGCCAGCAGTCCCCGGACTAGCGGGAGTGGAGATACGCAGTATTTT. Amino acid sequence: CASSPRTSGSGDTQYF.

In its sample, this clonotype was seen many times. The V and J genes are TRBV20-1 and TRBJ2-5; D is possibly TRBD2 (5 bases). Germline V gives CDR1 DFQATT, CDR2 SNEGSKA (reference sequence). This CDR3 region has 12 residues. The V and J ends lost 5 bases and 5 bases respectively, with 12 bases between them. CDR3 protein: CSAQDYPETQYF. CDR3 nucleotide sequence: TGCAGTGCTCAAGACTATCCGGAGACCCAGTACTTC.

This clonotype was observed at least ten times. The CDR3 sequence is CASSLIGSYSYEQYF. The CDR3 DNA reads TGTGCCAGCAGTTTAATTGGGAGTTACTCCTACGAGCAGTACTTC. The chain links TRBV28 to TRBJ2-7, with D tentatively TRBD2 (5 bases). The CDR3 sequence is 15 residues long. Germline V gene data show CDR1 as MDHEN and CDR2 as SYDVKM. V dropped 2 bases and J dropped 0 bases, with 11 bases sitting between them.

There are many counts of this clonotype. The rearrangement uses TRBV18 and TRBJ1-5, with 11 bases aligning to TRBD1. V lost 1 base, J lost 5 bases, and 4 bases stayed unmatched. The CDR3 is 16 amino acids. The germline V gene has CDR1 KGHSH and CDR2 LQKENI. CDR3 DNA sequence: TGTGCCAGCTCACCACTCGGGACAGGGGGTGATCAGCCCCAGCATTTT. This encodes CASSPLGTGGDQPQHF. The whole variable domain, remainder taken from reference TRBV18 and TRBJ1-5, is NAGVMQNPRHLVRRRGQEARLRCSPMKGHSHVYWYRQLPEEGLKFMVYLQKENIIDESGMPKERFSAEFPKEGPSILRIQQVVRGDSAAYFCASSPLGTGGDQPQHFGDGTRLSIL.

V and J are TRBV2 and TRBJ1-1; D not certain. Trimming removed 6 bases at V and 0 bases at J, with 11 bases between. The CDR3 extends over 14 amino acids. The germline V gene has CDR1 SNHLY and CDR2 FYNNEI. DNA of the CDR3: TGTGCCAGCAGCCCCCAACAGTTGAACACTGAAGCTTTCTTT. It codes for CASSPQQLNTEAFF.

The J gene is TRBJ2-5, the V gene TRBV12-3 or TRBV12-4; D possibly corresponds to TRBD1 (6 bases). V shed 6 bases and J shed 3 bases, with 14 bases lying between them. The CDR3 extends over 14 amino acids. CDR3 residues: CASSEDRIEETQYF. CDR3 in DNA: TGTGCCAGCAGCGAGGACAGAATAGAAGAGACCCAGTACTTC.

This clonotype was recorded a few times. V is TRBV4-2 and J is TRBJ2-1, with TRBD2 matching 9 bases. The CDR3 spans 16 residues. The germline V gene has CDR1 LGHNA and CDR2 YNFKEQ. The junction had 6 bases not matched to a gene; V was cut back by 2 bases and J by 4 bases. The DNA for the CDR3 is TGTGCCAGCAGCCAATTTAGCGGGGGAAATTACAATGAGCAGTTCTTC. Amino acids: CASSQFSGGNYNEQFF.

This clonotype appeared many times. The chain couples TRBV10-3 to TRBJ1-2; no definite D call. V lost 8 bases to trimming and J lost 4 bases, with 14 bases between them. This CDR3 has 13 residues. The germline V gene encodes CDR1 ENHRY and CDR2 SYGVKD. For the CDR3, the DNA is TGTGCCATCTCGTTTCAGTACGTCTATGGCTACACCTTC. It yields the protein CAISFQYVYGYTF.

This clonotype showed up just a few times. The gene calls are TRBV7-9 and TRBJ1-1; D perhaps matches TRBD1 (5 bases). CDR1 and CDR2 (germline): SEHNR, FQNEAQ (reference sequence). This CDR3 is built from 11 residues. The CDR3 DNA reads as TGTGCAGTAGATTGGGGGGTCGAAGCTTTCTTT. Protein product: CAVDWGVEAFF.

CDR3 in amino acids: CATSDQRKTNEQFF. CDR3 nucleotides: TGTGCCACCAGTGACCAAAGAAAAACCAATGAGCAGTTCTTC. J is TRBJ2-1 and V is TRBV24-1, with D unresolved. The germline V and J ends were trimmed by 4 bases and 6 bases, with 12 bases remaining between them. The CDR3 runs 14 residues. The germline V gene has CDR1 KGHDR and CDR2 SFDVKD.

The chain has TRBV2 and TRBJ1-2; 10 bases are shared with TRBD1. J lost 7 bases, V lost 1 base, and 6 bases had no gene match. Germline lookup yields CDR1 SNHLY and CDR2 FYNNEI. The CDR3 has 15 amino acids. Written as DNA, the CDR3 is TGTGCCAGCAGTGAAGATAGGGACAGGGGCTCTGGCTACACCTTC. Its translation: CASSEDRDRGSGYTF.

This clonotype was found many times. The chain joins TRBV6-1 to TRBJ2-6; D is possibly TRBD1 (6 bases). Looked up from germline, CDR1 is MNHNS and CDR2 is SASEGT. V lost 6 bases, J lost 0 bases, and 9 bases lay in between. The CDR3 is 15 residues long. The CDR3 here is CASRSQGSGANVLTF. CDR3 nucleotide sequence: TGTGCCAGCAGGTCACAGGGCTCTGGGGCCAACGTCCTGACTTTC.

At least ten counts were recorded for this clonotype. The CDR3 nucleotides are TGTGCCAGCACCCCGAGCGGAGGACGCGGCGAGCAGTACTTC. Translating it yields CASTPSGGRGEQYF. This rearrangement joins TRBV11-1 to TRBJ2-7; tentatively, D is TRBD2 (5 bases). The germline gives CDR1 SGHAT, CDR2 FQDESV (reference sequence). The CDR3 spans 14 residues. V lost 7 bases, J lost 6 bases, and 19 bases lay in between.

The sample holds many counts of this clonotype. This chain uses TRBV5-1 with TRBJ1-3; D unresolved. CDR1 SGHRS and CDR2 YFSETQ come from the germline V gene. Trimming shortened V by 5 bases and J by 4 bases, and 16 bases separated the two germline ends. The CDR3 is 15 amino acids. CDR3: CASSPAGVAGNTIYF. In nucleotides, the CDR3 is TGCGCCAGCAGTCCCGCAGGAGTTGCCGGAAACACCATATATTTT.

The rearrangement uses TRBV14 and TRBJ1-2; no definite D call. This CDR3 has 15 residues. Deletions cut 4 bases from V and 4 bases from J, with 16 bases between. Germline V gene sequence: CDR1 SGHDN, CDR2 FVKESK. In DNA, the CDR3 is TGTGCCAGCAGCCCGACCCGAGGCATAGGCTATGGCTACACCTTC. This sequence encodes CASSPTRGIGYGYTF. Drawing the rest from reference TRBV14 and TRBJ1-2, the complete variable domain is EAGVTQFPSHSVIEKGQTVTLRCDPISGHDNLYWYRRVMGKEIKFLLHFVKESKQDESGMPNNRFLAERTGGTYSTLKVQPAELEDSGVYFCASSPTRGIGYGYTFGSGTRLTVV.

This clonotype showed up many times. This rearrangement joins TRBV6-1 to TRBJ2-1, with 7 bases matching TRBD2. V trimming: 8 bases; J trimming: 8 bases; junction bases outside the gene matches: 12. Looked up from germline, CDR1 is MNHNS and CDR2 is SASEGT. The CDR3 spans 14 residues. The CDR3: CASGPTSPTDEQFF. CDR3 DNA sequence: TGTGCCAGCGGTCCGACTAGCCCAACCGATGAGCAGTTCTTC.

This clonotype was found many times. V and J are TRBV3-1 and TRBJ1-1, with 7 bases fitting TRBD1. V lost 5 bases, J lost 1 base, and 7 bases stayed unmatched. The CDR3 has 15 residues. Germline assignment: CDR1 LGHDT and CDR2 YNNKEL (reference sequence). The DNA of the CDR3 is TGTGCCAGCAGCTTTCACAGGGGACCGAACACTGAAGCTTTCTTT. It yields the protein CASSFHRGPNTEAFF.

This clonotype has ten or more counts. The CDR3 DNA sequence: TGTGCCAGCAATAGGTGGTGGGGACGAGGAACCACTGAAGCTTTCTTT. Encoded protein: CASNRWWGRGTTEAFF. This chain connects TRBV6-2 or TRBV6-3 to TRBJ1-1; D is possibly TRBD1 (5 bases). The CDR3 sequence is 16 residues long. The germline V gene encodes CDR1 MNHEY and CDR2 SVGEGT. The V end was cut by 7 bases, the J end by 4 bases, with 22 bases between.

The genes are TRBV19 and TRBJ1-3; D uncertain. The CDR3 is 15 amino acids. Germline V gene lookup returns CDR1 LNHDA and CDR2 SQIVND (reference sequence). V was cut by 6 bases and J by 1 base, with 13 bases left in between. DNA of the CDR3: TGTGCCAGTAGACAGCCCGGAGCTTCTGGAAACACCATATATTTT. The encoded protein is CASRQPGASGNTIYF. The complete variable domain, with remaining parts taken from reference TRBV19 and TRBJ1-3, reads DGGITQSPKYLFRKEGQNVTLSCEQNLNHDAMYWYRQDPGQGLRLIYYSQIVNDFQKGDIAEGYSVSREKKESFPLTVTSAQKNPTAFYLCASRQPGASGNTIYFGEGSWLTVV.

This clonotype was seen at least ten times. CDR3 coding DNA: TGTGCCAGCAGTTTTCCCCAGGGGAAGTTGAATTCACCCCTCCACTTT. This gives the protein CASSFPQGKLNSPLHF. The chain carries TRBV28 and TRBJ1-6; D might be TRBD1 (6 bases). Trimming removed 3 bases at V and 7 bases at J, with 16 bases between. The CDR3 is 16 amino acids. Germline V CDR1 and CDR2: MDHEN, SYDVKM.

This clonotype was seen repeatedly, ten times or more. The CDR3: CASSTRDHEQYF. The CDR3 DNA follows: TGTGCCAGCAGTACCCGGGACCACGAGCAGTACTTC. V and J are TRBV28 and TRBJ2-7; either TRBD1 or TRBD2 may fit D (5 bases each). This CDR3 has 12 residues. Trimming removed 5 bases from V and 5 bases from J, with 10 bases in between. Germline V gives CDR1 MDHEN, CDR2 SYDVKM. The full variable domain, completed using reference TRBV28 and TRBJ2-7, is DVKVTQSSRYLVKRTGEKVFLECVQDMDHENMFWYRQDPGLGLRLIYFSYDVKMKEKGDIPEGYSVSREKKERFSLILESASTNQTSMYLCASSTRDHEQYFGPGTRLTVT.

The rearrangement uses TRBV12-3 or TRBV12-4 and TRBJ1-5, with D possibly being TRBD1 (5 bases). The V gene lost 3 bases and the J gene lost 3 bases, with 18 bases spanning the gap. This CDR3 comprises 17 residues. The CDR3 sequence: CASSFFLGGVPNQPQHF. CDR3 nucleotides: TGTGCCAGCAGTTTTTTCCTAGGAGGGGTGCCCAATCAGCCCCAGCATTTT.

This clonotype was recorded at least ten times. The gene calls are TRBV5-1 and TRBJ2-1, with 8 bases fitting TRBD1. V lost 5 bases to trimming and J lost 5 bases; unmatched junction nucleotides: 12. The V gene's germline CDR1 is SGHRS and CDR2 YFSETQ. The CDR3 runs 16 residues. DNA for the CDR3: TGCGCCAGCAGGCTTGAAGGGGACAGGCTCCACAATGAGCAGTTCTTC. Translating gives CASRLEGDRLHNEQFF.